This TCR beta chain was observed in a study of control samples from healthy donors and cancer patients. In this sample, this clone turned up once. Here immunoSEQ multiplex PCR was the method, and the copy in TCRdb shows in-frame clones only, minus some. The profile shows about 96,000 clones, 80% to 95% of them singletons. Specimen: blood. This receptor was obtained from a man younger than 30 in good health.

The CDR3 DNA is TGTGCCAGCAGCCGGACTAGCGGGAGGATCTCAGATACGCAGTATTTT. This encodes CASSRTSGRISDTQYF. This chain links TRBV11-2 with TRBJ2-3; TRBD2 agrees at 14 bases. Germline V gives CDR1 SGHAT, CDR2 FQNNGV. This CDR3 has 16 residues. J lost 4 bases, V lost 5 bases, and 5 bases had no gene match.